Described below is a single T cell receptor (beta chain) sequence and its context. No antigen is known for it. The data are from a study of cytomegalovirus exposure and HLA in healthy donors. Study overall: Most donors, around 81% of around 400 genotyped, fell in the Caucasian-associated ancestry cluster.

The PCR employed 60 Vbeta primers together with 13 Jbeta primers. Assay: immunoSEQ multiplex PCR; the TCRdb copy retains only in-frame clones and omits some. The sample has about 200,000 clones, approximately 80% seen once. The study, taken as a whole, reports: Reports indicated that the classifier achieved high specificity and sensitivity in diagnosing cytomegalovirus status. A later analysis linked a missense DCLRE1C variant to TCR beta V- and J-gene trimming.

Sequencing was carried out using PBMCs. The receptor was derived from a man aged 25 to 40 in good health and CMV-seronegative.

CDR3 sequence: CASSALGQFTDTQYF. The CDR3 nucleotides read TGTGCCAGCAGCGCCCTCGGACAGTTCACAGATACGCAGTATTTT. The genes are TRBV9 and TRBJ2-3, with D perhaps TRBD1 (6 bases). Trimming took off 3 bases at V and 2 bases at J, with 13 bases between the two ends. The CDR3 covers 15 residues. Germline CDR1 and CDR2: SGDLS and YYNGEE.